This T cell receptor beta chain was retrieved from a study of CD8 T cells in Susac syndrome. After extraction with the RNeasy kit, about 0.5 to 1 ug of the RNA was reverse transcribed using random hexamers. TCRdb itself ran the immunoSEQ multiplex PCR reads through MiXCR, one entry per CDR3 protein. The sample lists 150,000 to 200,000 distinct CDR3 sequences; 92% were seen once. Germline values: CDR1 SQVTM, CDR2 ANQGSEA. V lost 4 bases, J lost 0 bases, and 14 bases stayed unmatched. This CDR3 region has 19 residues. The rearrangement joins TRBV29-1 to TRBJ2-7; 14 positions agree with TRBD2. The source is a human donor in good health. The sample taken for sequencing was CD4+ T cells from PBMCs. CDR3 nucleotides: TGCAGCGTTGTAAGAACTTGGACTAGCGGGAGGCCTAGCTCCTACGAGCAGTACTTC. Its protein product is CSVVRTWTSGRPSSYEQYF.